Listed below are T cell receptor beta chains from one sample, sequenced in a study of early T cells in non-severe SARS-CoV-2 infection. Each CDR3 protein gets one entry after TCRdb re-called the 5' RACE reads with MiXCR. The sample lists approximately 83,000 distinct CDR3 sequences; more than 13% were seen once. The sample taken for sequencing was whole blood. Every receptor here comes from an adult who was a healthcare worker with PCR-confirmed SARS-CoV-2 infection or an uninfected control (not recorded which). The CDR3 runs from the conserved cysteine through the conserved F or W. Each record gives: CDR3 protein, CDR3 DNA, V gene, clone size, J gene, D gene. The D gene is left open where the match is weak. Clone size is shown for a subset of rows, as once, few, many or a class of expanded clone.

CDR3: CASSLARGDTQYF
DNA: TGTGCCAGCAGCTTAGCTAGGGGTGATACGCAGTATTTT
V: TRBV7-6
size: few
J: TRBJ2-3
D: .

CDR3: CASSLRTSGGTQYF
DNA: TGTGCCAGCAGCCTCCGGACTAGCGGGGGTACGCAGTATTTT
V: TRBV9
size: .
J: TRBJ2-3
D: TRBD2

CDR3: CASSQAGGIDEQFF
DNA: TGCGCCAGCAGCCAAGCAGGGGGTATCGATGAGCAGTTCTTC
V: TRBV4-1
size: many
J: TRBJ2-1
D: TRBD1

CDR3: CASSLSNPAGTKETQYF
DNA: TGTGCCAGCAGTTTATCGAACCCGGCGGGCACTAAAGAGACCCAGTACTTC
V: TRBV27
size: .
J: TRBJ2-5
D: .

CDR3: CASSGTATSTDTQYF
DNA: TGTGCCAGCAGCGGGACAGCGACTAGCACAGATACGCAGTATTTT
V: TRBV7-8
size: many
J: TRBJ2-3
D: TRBD1

CDR3: CASSSQFGIKEDTGELFF
DNA: TGTGCCAGCAGTTCCCAATTTGGGATTAAAGAGGACACCGGGGAGCTGTTTTTT
V: TRBV12-3/TRBV12-4
size: few
J: TRBJ2-2
D: .

CDR3: CSADAWETQYF
DNA: TGCAGCGCGGACGCCTGGGAGACCCAGTACTTC
V: TRBV29-1
size: many
J: TRBJ2-5
D: .

CDR3: CATSDPRGLAGGEQFF
DNA: TGTGCCACCAGTGATCCCCGTGGACTAGCGGGGGGGGAGCAGTTCTTC
V: TRBV24-1
size: .
J: TRBJ2-1
D: TRBD2

CDR3: CATSRDLGNQPQHF
DNA: TGTGCCACCAGCAGAGATCTGGGGAATCAGCCCCAGCATTTT
V: TRBV15
size: .
J: TRBJ1-5
D: .

CDR3: CASSPLLRGPSDTGELFF
DNA: TGTGCCAGCAGCCCCCTCCTGAGAGGCCCTAGCGACACCGGGGAGCTGTTTTTT
V: TRBV13
size: .
J: TRBJ2-2
D: .

CDR3: CASSSWTGSFLSNQPQHF
DNA: TGTGCCAGCAGTTCCTGGACAGGGTCCTTCTTAAGCAATCAGCCCCAGCATTTT
V: TRBV27
size: .
J: TRBJ1-5
D: TRBD1

CDR3: CASSRQTASGGWADTQYF
DNA: TGTGCCAGCAGCCGCCAAACGGCTAGCGGGGGCTGGGCAGATACGCAGTATTTT
V: TRBV3-1
size: few
J: TRBJ2-3
D: TRBD2

CDR3: CASSPDGGQGALQYF
DNA: TGTGCCAGCAGCCCCGATGGGGGACAGGGTGCCCTGCAGTACTTC
V: TRBV7-9
size: few
J: TRBJ2-7
D: TRBD1

CDR3: CASTPGLAGSYNEQFF
DNA: TGTGCCAGCACCCCGGGTCTAGCGGGATCTTACAATGAGCAGTTCTTC
V: TRBV7-3
size: many
J: TRBJ2-1
D: TRBD2

CDR3: CASSHTRTGSSYNSPLHF
DNA: TGTGCCAGCAGCCATACTCGGACAGGGTCGTCCTATAATTCACCCCTCCACTTT
V: TRBV7-9
size: many
J: TRBJ1-6
D: TRBD1

CDR3: CASSIAGGSYEQYF
DNA: TGTGCCAGTAGTATAGCGGGGGGTTCCTACGAGCAGTACTTC
V: TRBV19
size: .
J: TRBJ2-7
D: TRBD2

CDR3: CAWSVVAGPDTQYF
DNA: TGTGCCTGGAGTGTAGTGGCGGGCCCAGATACGCAGTATTTT
V: TRBV30
size: .
J: TRBJ2-3
D: .

CDR3: CASSYGPVEYF
DNA: TGTGCCAGCAGTTACGGGCCGGTGGAGTACTTC
V: TRBV6-5
size: many
J: TRBJ2-7
D: .

CDR3: CASSLNVGGETQYF
DNA: TGTGCCAGCAGTTTAAACGTCGGTGGGGAGACCCAGTACTTC
V: TRBV12-3/TRBV12-4
size: .
J: TRBJ2-5
D: .

CDR3: CASSRHRGTGFFYGYTF
DNA: TGTGCCAGCAGTCGTCACCGCGGGACGGGGTTTTTTTATGGCTACACCTTC
V: TRBV12-3/TRBV12-4
size: .
J: TRBJ1-2
D: .

CDR3: CASSEWPLSYEQYF
DNA: TGTGCCAGCAGCGAATGGCCCCTCTCCTACGAGCAGTACTTC
V: TRBV11-1
size: many
J: TRBJ2-7
D: .

CDR3: CASSEGSPNQPQHF
DNA: TGCGCCAGCAGTGAGGGGTCGCCTAATCAGCCCCAGCATTTT
V: TRBV10-2
size: few
J: TRBJ1-5
D: .

CDR3: CASSPATGSTDTQYF
DNA: TGTGCCAGCTCACCAGCCACGGGGAGCACAGATACGCAGTATTTT
V: TRBV18
size: few
J: TRBJ2-3
D: .

CDR3: CASSSLRGRDNEQFF
DNA: TGTGCCAGCAGCTCACTCCGGGGGAGGGACAATGAGCAGTTCTTC
V: TRBV7-9
size: .
J: TRBJ2-1
D: TRBD2

CDR3: CSASEGQGARNEQFF
DNA: TGCAGTGCTAGCGAAGGACAGGGGGCGCGCAATGAGCAGTTCTTC
V: TRBV20-1
size: .
J: TRBJ2-1
D: TRBD1

CDR3: CASSLGSAGAAYNSPLHF
DNA: TGTGCCAGCAGCTTGGGTTCCGCGGGGGCCGCCTATAATTCACCCCTCCACTTT
V: TRBV5-5
size: .
J: TRBJ1-6
D: .

CDR3: CASSYGTRYGYTF
DNA: TGTGCCAGCAGTTACGGGACACGCTATGGCTACACCTTC
V: TRBV6-6
size: many
J: TRBJ1-2
D: .

CDR3: CASSQDRGGALETQYF
DNA: TGTGCCAGCAGCCAAGATCGGGGCGGAGCTCTGGAGACCCAGTACTTC
V: TRBV3-1
size: few
J: TRBJ2-5
D: .

CDR3: CSATNSAGELFF
DNA: TGCAGCGCCACCAATAGTGCCGGGGAGCTGTTTTTT
V: TRBV29-1
size: few
J: TRBJ2-2
D: .

CDR3: CASSLDRADGEQFF
DNA: TGTGCCAGCAGCTTGGACAGGGCCGACGGTGAGCAGTTCTTC
V: TRBV7-2
size: many
J: TRBJ2-1
D: TRBD1

CDR3: CSSTDPLMQATEAFF
DNA: TGCAGCTCGACGGACCCCTTGATGCAGGCCACTGAAGCTTTCTTT
V: TRBV29-1
size: few
J: TRBJ1-1
D: .

CDR3: CASSQAVNEKLFF
DNA: TGTGCCAGCAGCCAAGCTGTTAATGAAAAACTGTTTTTT
V: TRBV3-1
size: .
J: TRBJ1-4
D: .

CDR3: CASSSTPNTGELFF
DNA: TGTGCCAGCAGCTCAACACCGAACACCGGGGAGCTGTTTTTT
V: TRBV7-3
size: .
J: TRBJ2-2
D: .

CDR3: CASSLIAGFSYNEQFF
DNA: TGTGCCAGCAGCCTAATAGCGGGCTTCTCCTACAATGAGCAGTTCTTC
V: TRBV7-8
size: many
J: TRBJ2-1
D: TRBD2

CDR3: CASSFYTQVDIGVGSYNEQFF
DNA: TGTGCCAGCAGCTTTTACACCCAGGTCGACATAGGTGTGGGCTCCTACAATGAGCAGTTCTTC
V: TRBV11-2
size: few
J: TRBJ2-1
D: .

CDR3: CSVQEPYEQYF
DNA: TGCAGCGTCCAGGAGCCCTACGAGCAGTACTTC
V: TRBV29-1
size: .
J: TRBJ2-7
D: .

CDR3: CASRTGGVGQPQHF
DNA: TGTGCCAGCAGAACAGGGGGGGTGGGACAGCCCCAGCATTTT
V: TRBV6-6
size: few
J: TRBJ1-5
D: TRBD1

CDR3: CASSPQEGADTEAFF
DNA: TGTGCCAGCTCACCACAGGAGGGGGCGGACACTGAAGCTTTCTTT
V: TRBV18
size: few
J: TRBJ1-1
D: TRBD1

CDR3: CASSLVFMEANTGELFF
DNA: TGCGCCAGCAGCTTGGTTTTTATGGAAGCGAACACCGGGGAGCTGTTTTTT
V: TRBV5-1
size: few
J: TRBJ2-2
D: .

CDR3: CASSEAPGGSSGAGANVLTF
DNA: TGTGCCAGCAGTGAAGCGCCAGGGGGCTCCTCCGGGGCTGGGGCCAACGTCCTGACTTTC
V: TRBV2
size: few
J: TRBJ2-6
D: TRBD1

CDR3: CASSLQGRGYGYTF
DNA: TGTGCCAGCAGCCTGCAGGGTCGTGGCTATGGCTACACCTTC
V: TRBV5-6
size: few
J: TRBJ1-2
D: .

CDR3: CASSAPGTGGAQYF
DNA: TGTGCCAGCAGTGCCCCCGGGACGGGTGGGGCCCAGTACTTC
V: TRBV12-3/TRBV12-4
size: many
J: TRBJ2-5
D: .

CDR3: CASSLARGTGELFF
DNA: TGCGCCAGCAGCTTGGCGAGGGGCACCGGGGAGCTGTTTTTT
V: TRBV5-1
size: few
J: TRBJ2-2
D: .

CDR3: CASSYPGLAGPQETQYF
DNA: TGTGCCAGCAGTTACCCTGGACTAGCGGGACCCCAAGAGACCCAGTACTTC
V: TRBV6-5
size: few
J: TRBJ2-5
D: TRBD2

CDR3: CASSPRGGTRQYF
DNA: TGTGCCAGCAGCCCCCGGGGGGGCACAAGGCAGTACTTC
V: TRBV7-2
size: .
J: TRBJ2-7
D: TRBD2

CDR3: CASSVGASDIQYF
DNA: TGTGCCAGCAGCGTAGGGGCATCGGACATTCAGTACTTC
V: TRBV7-9
size: .
J: TRBJ2-4
D: .

CDR3: CASSESVGQGELEQFF
DNA: TGTGCCAGCAGTGAAAGCGTAGGACAGGGGGAACTGGAGCAGTTCTTC
V: TRBV2
size: few
J: TRBJ2-1
D: TRBD1

CDR3: CASSLAGVAHYNEQFF
DNA: TGTGCCAGCAGCTTAGCCGGGGTAGCGCACTACAATGAGCAGTTCTTC
V: TRBV7-9
size: many
J: TRBJ2-1
D: .

CDR3: CASSLIGSHYEQYF
DNA: TGTGCCAGCAGCCTTATAGGCAGCCACTACGAGCAGTACTTC
V: TRBV7-9
size: many
J: TRBJ2-7
D: .

CDR3: CASSLVTGGANYGYTF
DNA: TGTGCCAGCAGCTTAGTGACGGGAGGAGCTAACTATGGCTACACCTTC
V: TRBV7-8
size: few
J: TRBJ1-2
D: .

CDR3: CSVGGIAGPGSAQFF
DNA: TGCAGCGTTGGGGGCATAGCGGGACCAGGGTCGGCGCAGTTCTTC
V: TRBV29-1
size: few
J: TRBJ2-1
D: TRBD2

CDR3: CASSSDRKETQYF
DNA: TGTGCCAGCAGCTCGGACAGGAAAGAGACCCAGTACTTC
V: TRBV11-1
size: many
J: TRBJ2-5
D: TRBD1